This record concerns one T cell receptor (beta chain) sequence. The sample originates from a study of blood T cell repertoires in COVID-19. Overall study context: The cDNA or gDNA used as material had been derived from T cells, B-cell-depleted T cells, or PBMCs.

Original analysis: Researchers report that nucleated cell counts were estimated from reference gene primer amplification. The assay was immunoSEQ multiplex PCR, and TCRdb's table has in-frame clones only and misses some. Clone size and the V and J calls come from that table; the DNA yielded D and trimming. The sample gives about 200,000 clones, roughly 80% of which show up once; around 9.3% is in the top ten. The germline CDR1 and CDR2 sequences are DFQATT and SNEGSKA (reference sequence). CDR3 length equals 11 residues. The gene calls are TRBV20-1 and TRBJ1-1; 7 nucleotides line up with TRBD1. The material sequenced was peripheral blood. This TCR came from a woman aged 80 or over with acute or convalescent COVID-19. DNA of the CDR3: TGCATCCTCCTGGGACAGTTGGGCGCTTTCTTT. Protein product: CILLGQLGAFF.